Included here is one TCR beta chain sequence, with context. The CDR3 sequence is 14 residues long. V was pared by 5 bases and J by 7 bases, with 17 bases between. From germline, CDR1 is MNHEY and CDR2 SVGAGI. Followed longitudinally, the Seattle patients had been enrolled during active infection. In the original processing: From reference gene primer amplification, estimates of nucleated cell counts were derived. Sequencing used immunoSEQ multiplex PCR; TCRdb keeps in-frame clones, though not all of them. Clone size and V and J calls were adopted from that table, with D and trimming inferred from the DNA. The sample shows roughly 350,000 clones, roughly 86% of them seen only once. The sample originates from a study of blood T cell repertoires in COVID-19. For the study at large: The United States, Italy and Spain supplied acute and convalescent COVID-19 samples. Nucleic acid was either cDNA or gDNA, and it came from T cells, B-cell-depleted T cells, or PBMCs.

Sample: peripheral blood. The chain uses TRBV6-5 and TRBJ1-2, with D maybe TRBD1 (6 bases). The receptor comes from a woman aged 25 to 39 with COVID-19, enrolled during active disease. The CDR3 DNA follows: TGTGCCAGCAGTAATAACAGGGTATTGAGTGGCTACACCTTC. Amino acids: CASSNNRVLSGYTF.